This T cell receptor (beta chain) was documented in a study of T cell responses to AZD1222 COVID-19 vaccine. Findings of the study overall: Variant regions that are unmutated are reportedly the target of nearly half of spike-specific TCRs.

TCRdb's table, derived via immunoSEQ multiplex PCR, lists solely in-frame clones and lacks some. The table includes around 270,000 clones, 90% to 95% detected once. Comment on this clone: Its target is not known.

This material consisted of peripheral blood, taken 28 days after the second AZD1222 dose. The clonotype originates from an adult who received the AZD1222 COVID-19 vaccine.

The DNA of the CDR3 is TGTGCCAGCAGTGTTCAGGCGTACAATGAGCAGTTCTTC. It is translated as CASSVQAYNEQFF. The rearrangement joins TRBV2 to TRBJ2-1, with D unclear. Germline V gene lookup returns CDR1 SNHLY and CDR2 FYNNEI. V lost 4 bases and J 4 bases, leaving 8 bases between the germline ends. This CDR3 contains 13 residues. The full variable domain, completed using reference TRBV2 and TRBJ2-1, is EPEVTQTPSHQVTQMGQEVILRCVPISNHLYFYWYRQILGQKVEFLVSFYNNEISEKSEIFDDQFSVERPDGSNFTLKIRSTKLEDSAMYFCASSVQAYNEQFFGPGTRLTVL.